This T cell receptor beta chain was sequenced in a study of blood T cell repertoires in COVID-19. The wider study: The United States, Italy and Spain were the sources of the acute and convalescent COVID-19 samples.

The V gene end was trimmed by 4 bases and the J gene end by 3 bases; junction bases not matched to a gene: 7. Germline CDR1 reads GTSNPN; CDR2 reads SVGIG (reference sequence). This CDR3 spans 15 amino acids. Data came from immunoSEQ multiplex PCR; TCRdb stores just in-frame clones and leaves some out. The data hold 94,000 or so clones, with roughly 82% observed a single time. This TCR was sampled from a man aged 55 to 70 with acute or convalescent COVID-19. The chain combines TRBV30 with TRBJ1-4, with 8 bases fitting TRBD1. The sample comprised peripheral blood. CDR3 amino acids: CAWNRDRSANEKLFF. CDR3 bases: TGTGCCTGGAACCGGGACAGGTCGGCTAATGAAAAACTGTTTTTT.